Listed below are T cell receptor beta chains from one sample, sequenced in a study of cytomegalovirus exposure and HLA in healthy donors. Assay used: immunoSEQ multiplex PCR; TCRdb lists only in-frame clones, some missing. The repertoire holds about 120,000 clones, with 76% as singletons. The sequenced sample was PBMCs. All receptors derive from a woman aged 40 to 50 in good health and CMV-seropositive. Each CDR3 is given with its conserved first and last residue. D genes are given only for firm matches. Size tells how often a clone was seen (once, few, many) or the class of an expanded clone, and some rows leave it out.

d_call: TRBD1
clone_size: .
j_call: TRBJ1-5
v_call: TRBV10-3
cdr3_nt: TGTGCCATCAAGAGAGACAGGGGCAATCAGCCCCAGCATTTT
cdr3_aa: CAIKRDRGNQPQHF

d_call: TRBD2
clone_size: .
j_call: TRBJ2-7
v_call: TRBV19
cdr3_nt: TGTGCCAGTAAAATCTCTAGCGGGGGGGCTGCCGAGCAGTACTTC
cdr3_aa: CASKISSGGAAEQYF

d_call: .
clone_size: once
j_call: TRBJ2-1
v_call: TRBV5-4
cdr3_nt: TGTGCCAGCAGCTTGGTTGGGGCCTCCTACAATGAGCAGTTCTTC
cdr3_aa: CASSLVGASYNEQFF

d_call: TRBD1
clone_size: .
j_call: TRBJ1-1
v_call: TRBV5-1
cdr3_nt: TGCGCCAGCAGCGCCGGACAGGGGGCTTTCACTGAAGCTTTCTTT
cdr3_aa: CASSAGQGAFTEAFF

d_call: .
clone_size: .
j_call: TRBJ2-3
v_call: TRBV27
cdr3_nt: TGTGCCAGCAGTCGTGCCGGGACAACTGGTACAGATACGCAGTATTTT
cdr3_aa: CASSRAGTTGTDTQYF

d_call: .
clone_size: .
j_call: TRBJ1-1
v_call: TRBV7-2
cdr3_nt: TGTGCCAGCAGCAACCGAATGGGACTCGAGAGGACTGAAGCTTTCTTT
cdr3_aa: CASSNRMGLERTEAFF

d_call: TRBD1
clone_size: .
j_call: TRBJ1-2
v_call: TRBV2
cdr3_nt: TGTGCCAGCAGTATTCTGACAGGGGCAGGCGGCTACACCTTC
cdr3_aa: CASSILTGAGGYTF

d_call: .
clone_size: .
j_call: TRBJ1-1
v_call: TRBV9
cdr3_nt: TGTGCCAGCAGCGCTGGACAGTTAACTGAAGCTTTCTTT
cdr3_aa: CASSAGQLTEAFF

d_call: .
clone_size: .
j_call: TRBJ1-2
v_call: TRBV5-1
cdr3_nt: TGCGCCAGCAGCTTGGATACGGTTAACTATGGCTACACCTTC
cdr3_aa: CASSLDTVNYGYTF

d_call: .
clone_size: few
j_call: TRBJ1-1
v_call: TRBV9
cdr3_nt: TGTGCCAGCAGCGTAGCTTGGAACACTGAAGCTTTCTTT
cdr3_aa: CASSVAWNTEAFF

d_call: .
clone_size: .
j_call: TRBJ1-1
v_call: TRBV6-5
cdr3_nt: TGTGCCAGCTGGAGGGGGGGCACTGAAGCTTTCTTT
cdr3_aa: CASWRGGTEAFF

d_call: .
clone_size: .
j_call: TRBJ1-4
v_call: TRBV5-1
cdr3_nt: TGCGCCAGCAGCCCGCTGGGGCAGATGAATGAAAAACTGTTTTTT
cdr3_aa: CASSPLGQMNEKLFF

d_call: .
clone_size: .
j_call: TRBJ1-1
v_call: TRBV6-5
cdr3_nt: TGTGCCAGCAGCCGATCGAGCCCCACGGGTAAGGAAGCTTTCTTT
cdr3_aa: CASSRSSPTGKEAFF

d_call: TRBD1
clone_size: .
j_call: TRBJ1-4
v_call: TRBV5-1
cdr3_nt: TGCGCCAGCAGCCTATCCGGGACAGGGGGGGAAAAACTGTTTTTT
cdr3_aa: CASSLSGTGGEKLFF

d_call: TRBD1
clone_size: .
j_call: TRBJ1-2
v_call: TRBV29-1
cdr3_nt: TGCAGCGTTGAAGAGCCAGGGGGGAACTATGGCTACACCTTC
cdr3_aa: CSVEEPGGNYGYTF

d_call: .
clone_size: .
j_call: TRBJ1-1
v_call: TRBV20-1
cdr3_nt: TGCAGTGCTACCCCGGGAACTGAAGCTTTCTTT
cdr3_aa: CSATPGTEAFF

d_call: .
clone_size: .
j_call: TRBJ2-7
v_call: TRBV27
cdr3_nt: TGTGCCAGCAGCTCTAGACGCAGGGGAACCAGCTCCTACGAGCAGTACTTC
cdr3_aa: CASSSRRRGTSSYEQYF

d_call: .
clone_size: .
j_call: TRBJ1-2
v_call: TRBV7-2
cdr3_nt: TGTGCCAGCAGCTCCGGAGCAGAGCACGGCTACACCTTC
cdr3_aa: CASSSGAEHGYTF

d_call: TRBD2
clone_size: .
j_call: TRBJ2-2
v_call: TRBV4-1
cdr3_nt: TGCGCCAGCAGCCCAGGACTAGCGGGAAGCGGGGAGCTGTTTTTT
cdr3_aa: CASSPGLAGSGELFF

d_call: TRBD1
clone_size: few
j_call: TRBJ1-2
v_call: TRBV6-5
cdr3_nt: TGTGCCAGCAGTTTCATCCGGGACAGACTCTATGGCTACACCTTC
cdr3_aa: CASSFIRDRLYGYTF

d_call: TRBD2
clone_size: .
j_call: TRBJ2-5
v_call: TRBV5-1
cdr3_nt: TGCGCCAGCAGCTTGAGACTAGCGGGGGGTGCGGAGACCCAGTACTTC
cdr3_aa: CASSLRLAGGAETQYF

d_call: TRBD2
clone_size: .
j_call: TRBJ2-7
v_call: TRBV5-4
cdr3_nt: TGTGCCAGCAGCCGCGCCCGGGGGGACGAGCAGTACTTC
cdr3_aa: CASSRARGDEQYF

d_call: TRBD1
clone_size: few
j_call: TRBJ1-1
v_call: TRBV10-3
cdr3_nt: TGTGCCATCAGTGAGACTACAGGGGGCACTGAAGCTTTCTTT
cdr3_aa: CAISETTGGTEAFF

d_call: TRBD2
clone_size: few
j_call: TRBJ2-2
v_call: TRBV15
cdr3_nt: TGTGCCACCAGCAGAGACCCGCCGATTGATCGGGGGGGAAACACCGGGGAGCTGTTTTTT
cdr3_aa: CATSRDPPIDRGGNTGELFF

d_call: TRBD1
clone_size: .
j_call: TRBJ2-7
v_call: TRBV25-1
cdr3_nt: TGTGCCAGCAGTGAGCCCAGACAGGGCTACGAGCAGTACTTC
cdr3_aa: CASSEPRQGYEQYF

d_call: TRBD2
clone_size: .
j_call: TRBJ2-7
v_call: TRBV18
cdr3_nt: TGTGCCAGCTCACCAGCGGGGGGCCCCTCCTACGAGCAGTACTTC
cdr3_aa: CASSPAGGPSYEQYF

d_call: .
clone_size: .
j_call: TRBJ1-2
v_call: TRBV4-1
cdr3_nt: TGCGCCAGCAGGCGGGGGGGCTTAACTAACTATGGCTACACCTTC
cdr3_aa: CASRRGGLTNYGYTF

d_call: .
clone_size: .
j_call: TRBJ2-5
v_call: TRBV11-1
cdr3_nt: TGTGCCAGCAAGCAAACTGGTGCAGGCCAAGAGACCCAGTACTTC
cdr3_aa: CASKQTGAGQETQYF

d_call: .
clone_size: .
j_call: TRBJ1-1
v_call: TRBV7-2
cdr3_nt: TGTGCCAGCAGCTTAGGGGCAGGGGTCGGCACTGAAGCTTTCTTT
cdr3_aa: CASSLGAGVGTEAFF